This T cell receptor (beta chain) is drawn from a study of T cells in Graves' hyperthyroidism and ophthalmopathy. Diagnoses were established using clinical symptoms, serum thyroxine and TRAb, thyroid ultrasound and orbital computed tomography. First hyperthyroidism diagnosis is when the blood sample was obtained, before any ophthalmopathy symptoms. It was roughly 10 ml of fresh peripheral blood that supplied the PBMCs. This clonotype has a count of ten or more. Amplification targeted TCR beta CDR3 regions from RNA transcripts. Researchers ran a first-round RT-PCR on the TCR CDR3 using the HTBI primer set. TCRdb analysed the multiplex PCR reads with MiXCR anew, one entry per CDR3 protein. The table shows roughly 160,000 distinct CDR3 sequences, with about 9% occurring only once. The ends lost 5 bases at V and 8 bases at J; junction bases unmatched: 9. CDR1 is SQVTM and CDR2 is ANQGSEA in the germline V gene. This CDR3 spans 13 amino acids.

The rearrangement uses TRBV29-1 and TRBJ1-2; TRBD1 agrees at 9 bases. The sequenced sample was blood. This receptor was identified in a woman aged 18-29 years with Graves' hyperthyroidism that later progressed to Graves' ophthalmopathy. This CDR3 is CSVSRRTGEGYTF. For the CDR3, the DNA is TGCAGCGTTTCACGACGGACAGGGGAGGGCTACACCTTC.